Following are 11 T cell receptor beta chains from one sample sequenced in a study of regulatory T cells in long-lasting Graves disease. Time point meaning: newly diagnosed GD, antithyroid drugs for less than 3 months. Researchers made the TCR library from RNA that was extracted from PBMCs. Sequencing libraries for TCR beta were prepared with iRepertoire HTBI primers and Arm-PCR of CDR3 regions. TCRdb called the multiplex PCR reads again in MiXCR, with one record for every CDR3 protein. The table shows around 320,000 distinct CDR3 sequences, with around 17% occurring only once. These records were also assigned to another study, of T cells in Graves' hyperthyroidism and ophthalmopathy.

The specimen was peripheral blood mononuclear cells (PBMCs), collected at new diagnosis, from a patient treated with antithyroid drugs. These TCRs come from a man aged 40-50 years with Graves disease.

This chain connects TRBV29-1 to TRBJ2-3; the D is unclear. Germline assignment: CDR1 SQVTM and CDR2 ANQGSEA. The V and J ends lost 4 bases and 2 bases respectively, with 13 bases between them. The CDR3 sequence is 14 residues long. The CDR3 DNA reads TGCAGCGTTGGTTCGGCGGCAGCCACAGATACGCAGTATTTT. Its protein product is CSVGSAAATDTQYF.

The rearrangement uses TRBV20-1 and TRBJ2-1; 10 bases map to TRBD2. V shed 1 base and J 2 bases; nucleotides not matched to a gene: 2. The CDR3 covers 15 residues. CDR1 is DFQATT, CDR2 SNEGSKA, per germline (reference sequence). CDR3 bases: TGCAGTGCTAGAGTACTAGCGGGGACCTACAATGAGCAGTTCTTC. It translates to CSARVLAGTYNEQFF.

The chain carries TRBV10-3 and TRBJ2-1; 10 bases are a match to TRBD1. The junction had 10 bases not matched to a gene; V was cut back by 5 bases and J by 12 bases. The CDR3 sequence is 14 residues long. CDR1 and CDR2 (germline): ENHRY, SYGVKD. CDR3 sequence: CAISSGTGDGVQFF. The CDR3 DNA follows: TGTGCCATCAGTTCCGGGACAGGGGACGGGGTGCAGTTCTTC.

This clonotype was picked up many times. The chain is built from TRBV6-5 and TRBJ1-2; unclear D gene. Germline V gives CDR1 MNHEY, CDR2 SVGAGI. V was shortened by 2 bases and J by 7 bases, with 8 bases between the two germline ends. This CDR3 has 12 residues. CDR3 bases: TGTGCCAGCAGTTACGGCCTCGGTGGCTACACCTTC. Its translation is CASSYGLGGYTF.

This clonotype occurred a few times. Since a much larger clone is just one base distant, this may be a read error. V and J are TRBV4-1 and TRBJ2-2; 8 bases line up with TRBD2. Germline assignment: CDR1 MGHRA and CDR2 YSYEKL. This CDR3 is 17 amino acids long. CDR3 bases: TGCGCCAGCAGTCAAAAGCCACTAGCGGAGAACACCGGGAAGCTGTTTTTT. Amino acid sequence: CASSQKPLAENTGKLFF.

This clonotype was detected ten times or more. The rearrangement uses TRBV18 and TRBJ1-4, with D hard to call. The ends were cut back, 0 bases at V and 11 bases at J, with 16 bases in the middle. The CDR3 contains 15 residues. In germline, CDR1 is KGHSH, CDR2 LQKENI. The CDR3 region is CASSPPMAGRGKLFF. The CDR3 coding sequence is TGTGCCAGCTCACCACCGATGGCAGGCCGTGGGAAACTGTTTTTT.

J is TRBJ1-1 and V is TRBV11-3, with D maybe TRBD1 (5 bases). The CDR3 covers 16 residues. The germline gives CDR1 SGHNT, CDR2 YENEEA. V was cut by 1 base and J by 1 base, with 13 bases left in between. The CDR3 sequence: CASSLGDLQENTEAFF. CDR3 DNA: TGTGCCAGCAGCTTAGGGGACCTACAGGAGAACACTGAAGCTTTCTTT.

Ten or more counts support this clonotype. The V gene is TRBV10-2, the J gene TRBJ1-6, with D uncertain. Trimming shortened V by 2 bases and J by 10 bases, and 12 bases separated the two germline ends. Germline CDR1 is WSHSY and CDR2 is SAAADI. This CDR3 has 14 amino acids. The CDR3 DNA reads as TGCGCCAGCAGTGAGGGAGTGGCTCGGTCACCCCTCCACTTT. Amino acids: CASSEGVARSPLHF.

The chain links TRBV19 to TRBJ2-2; D gene unclear. CDR3 length: 12 amino acids. Trimming removed 3 bases at V and 7 bases at J, with 6 bases between. Germline V lookup: CDR1 LNHDA, CDR2 SQIVND (reference sequence). CDR3 amino acids: CASSMGIGELFF. The CDR3 DNA follows: TGTGCCAGTAGTATGGGAATCGGGGAGCTGTTTTTT.

At least ten counts were recorded for this clonotype. The chain combines TRBV30 with TRBJ2-1, with no clear D. CDR1 is GTSNPN, CDR2 SVGIG, per germline (reference sequence). The V gene lost 1 base and the J gene lost 6 bases, with 16 bases spanning the gap. CDR3 length: 15 amino acids. CDR3 region: CAWSAPGIVGNEQFF. For the CDR3, the DNA is TGTGCCTGGAGTGCACCAGGAATCGTGGGCAATGAGCAGTTCTTC.

This clonotype was recorded many times. The J gene is TRBJ2-7, the V gene TRBV2; a possible D gene is TRBD1 (6 bases). Germline V gene sequence: CDR1 SNHLY, CDR2 FYNNEI. V was shortened by 4 bases and J by 0 bases, with 16 bases between the two germline ends. The CDR3 has 16 amino acids. The CDR3 DNA sequence: TGTGCCAGCAGTGTTCATGCCACAGGGACCTCCTACGAGCAGTACTTC. Translating gives CASSVHATGTSYEQYF.